These 4 T cell receptor beta chains came from one sample sequenced in a study of blood T cell repertoires in COVID-19. Profiling relied on immunoSEQ multiplex PCR, and the TCRdb table lists in-frame clones only, not all of them. The sample comprises under 550,000 clones, around nine tenths of which are singletons, and 0.65% to 1% rests with the top ten. Material for sequencing was peripheral blood. The receptors were sampled from a man between 18 and 29 years old with COVID-19, enrolled during active disease.

The V and J genes are TRBV5-1 and TRBJ2-5, with TRBD2 matching 9 bases. The V gene's germline CDR1 is SGHRS and CDR2 YFSETQ. Trimming cost V 2 bases and J 5 bases; bases outside gene matches: 7. This CDR3 has 15 residues. In DNA, the CDR3 is TGCGCCAGCAGCTTTAGCGGGAGATTTGACGAGACCCAGTACTTC. This encodes CASSFSGRFDETQYF.

J is TRBJ1-5 and V is TRBV6-5; no clear D gene. Germline V gene data show CDR1 as MNHEY and CDR2 as SVGAGI. The V end lost 10 bases, the J end lost 11 bases, and 24 bases lay between the germline ends. The CDR3 covers 14 residues. Here the CDR3 reads CATSAIVGRRAQHF. In DNA form, the CDR3 reads TGTGCCACCAGCGCGATCGTTGGGAGACGGGCCCAGCATTTT.

J is TRBJ1-1 and V is TRBV18, with 7 nucleotides matching TRBD1. CDR3 length equals 15 residues. V lost 10 bases and J lost 4; bases outside the gene matches: 15. Germline-derived CDR1 and CDR2 are KGHSH and LQKENI. CDR3 region: CATFPSSGQSTEAFF. The DNA for the CDR3 is TGTGCCACCTTCCCAAGTTCGGGACAGTCCACTGAAGCTTTCTTT.

The chain recombines TRBV29-1 with TRBJ2-1, with a possible D match to TRBD2 (6 bases). Germline-derived CDR1 and CDR2 are SQVTM and ANQGSEA. Trimming removed 6 bases from V and 6 bases from J, with 18 bases in between. This CDR3 region has 14 residues. Written as DNA, the CDR3 is TGCAGCGTGAAACAGCTACTAGCCCTCAATGAGCAGTTCTTC. Its translation: CSVKQLLALNEQFF.